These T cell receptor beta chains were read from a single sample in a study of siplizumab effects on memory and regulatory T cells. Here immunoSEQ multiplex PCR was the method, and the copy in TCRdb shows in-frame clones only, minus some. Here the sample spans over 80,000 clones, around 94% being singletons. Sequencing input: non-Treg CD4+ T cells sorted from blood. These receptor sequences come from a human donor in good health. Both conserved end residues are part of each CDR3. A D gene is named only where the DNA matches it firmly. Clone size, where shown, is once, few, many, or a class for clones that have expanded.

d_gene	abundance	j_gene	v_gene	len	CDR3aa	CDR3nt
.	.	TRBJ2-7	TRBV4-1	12	CASSQVPYEQYF	TGCGCCAGCAGCCAAGTCCCCTACGAGCAGTACTTC
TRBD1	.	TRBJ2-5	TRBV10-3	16	CAISEVGTGAQETQYF	TGTGCCATCAGTGAGGTCGGGACAGGGGCCCAAGAGACCCAGTACTTC
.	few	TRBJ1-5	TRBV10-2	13	CASRENSNQPQHF	TGCGCCAGCCGGGAGAATAGCAATCAGCCCCAGCATTTT
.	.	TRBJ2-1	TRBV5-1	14	CASSLAATQGEQFF	TGCGCCAGCAGCTTGGCCGCAACCCAGGGTGAGCAGTTCTTC
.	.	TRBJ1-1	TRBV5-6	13	CASSLSYSIEAFF	TGTGCCAGCAGCTTGTCGTACAGCATAGAAGCTTTCTTT
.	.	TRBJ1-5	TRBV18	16	CASSPPSHSFNQPQHF	TGTGCCAGCTCACCGCCCAGCCACAGCTTCAATCAGCCCCAGCATTTT
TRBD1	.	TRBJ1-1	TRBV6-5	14	CASSSGGMNTEAFF	TGTGCCAGCAGTTCAGGGGGCATGAACACTGAAGCTTTCTTT
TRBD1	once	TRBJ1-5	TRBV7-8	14	CASSLNRGQQPQHF	TGTGCCAGCAGCCTAAACAGGGGTCAACAGCCCCAGCATTTT
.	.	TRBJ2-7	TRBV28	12	CASSVDYYEQYF	TGTGCCAGCAGCGTGGATTATTACGAGCAGTACTTC
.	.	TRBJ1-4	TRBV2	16	CASRKGDLATNEKLFF	TGTGCCAGCCGAAAGGGGGACCTTGCAACTAATGAAAAACTGTTTTTT
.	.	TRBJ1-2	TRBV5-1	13	CASSQGGPNGYTF	TGCGCCAGCAGCCAAGGGGGACCCAATGGCTACACCTTC
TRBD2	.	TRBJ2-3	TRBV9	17	CASSVGSTSGSSDTQYF	TGTGCCAGCAGCGTAGGGTCAACTAGCGGGAGTTCAGATACGCAGTATTTT
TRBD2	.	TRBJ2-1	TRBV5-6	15	CASSLFSSGGNEQFF	TGTGCCAGCAGCTTGTTCTCTAGCGGTGGCAATGAGCAGTTCTTC
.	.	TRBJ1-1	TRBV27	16	CASSFSRTELNTEAFF	TGTGCCAGCAGTTTCTCCCGGACAGAATTGAACACTGAAGCTTTCTTT
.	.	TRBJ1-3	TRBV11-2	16	CASSLGDRISGNTIYF	TGTGCCAGCAGCTTAGGTGACCGAATCTCTGGAAACACCATATATTTT
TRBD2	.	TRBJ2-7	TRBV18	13	CASSMGLAGEQYF	TGTGCCAGCTCAATGGGACTAGCTGGCGAGCAGTACTTC
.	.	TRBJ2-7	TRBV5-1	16	CASSGGAGTGPYEQYF	TGCGCCAGCAGTGGGGGGGCCGGGACAGGCCCCTACGAGCAGTACTTC
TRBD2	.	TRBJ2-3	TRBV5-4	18	CASSLDGREGLSTDTQYF	TGTGCCAGCAGCTTAGACGGGCGGGAGGGCCTATCGACAGATACGCAGTATTTT
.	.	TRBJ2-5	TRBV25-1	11	CASSPQETQYF	TGTGCCAGCAGTCCCCAAGAGACCCAGTACTTC
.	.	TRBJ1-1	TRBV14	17	CASSQDLVGVSGTEAFF	TGTGCCAGCAGCCAAGATCTTGTCGGAGTCTCGGGGACTGAAGCTTTCTTT
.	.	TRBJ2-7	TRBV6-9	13	CASSLGSNYEQYF	TGTGCCAGCAGCCTTGGGTCTAACTACGAGCAGTACTTC
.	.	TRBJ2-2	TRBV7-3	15	CASSLAGGITGELFF	TGTGCCAGCAGCTTGGCGGGCGGAATCACCGGGGAGCTGTTTTTT
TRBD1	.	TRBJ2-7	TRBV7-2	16	CASSLASTGAFYEQYF	TGTGCCAGCAGCTTAGCATCGACAGGGGCCTTCTACGAGCAGTACTTC
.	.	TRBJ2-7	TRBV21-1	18	CARPRPGTSGRFAYEQYF	TGTGCCAGACCGCGACCCGGGACTAGCGGGAGATTCGCCTACGAGCAGTACTTC
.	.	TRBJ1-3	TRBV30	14	CAWSHGGSGNTIYF	TGTGCCTGGAGTCACGGGGGATCTGGAAACACCATATATTTT
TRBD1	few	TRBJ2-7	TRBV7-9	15	CASSRKTGQRDEQYF	TGTGCCAGCAGCCGGAAGACAGGGCAAAGGGACGAGCAGTACTTC
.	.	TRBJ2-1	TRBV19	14	CASSLSGPNWEQFF	TGTGCCAGTAGTCTGAGCGGCCCAAATTGGGAGCAGTTCTTC
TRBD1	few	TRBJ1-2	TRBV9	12	CASSFGQGGYTF	TGTGCCAGCAGCTTCGGACAGGGCGGCTACACCTTC
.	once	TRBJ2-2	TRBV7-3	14	CASSPTSKTGELFF	TGTGCCAGCAGCCCTACTAGTAAGACCGGGGAGCTGTTTTTT
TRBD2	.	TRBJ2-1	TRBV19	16	CASSILSGTSLDEQFF	TGTGCCAGTAGTATACTTAGCGGGACCTCCCTAGATGAGCAGTTCTTC
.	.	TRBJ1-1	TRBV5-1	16	CASSLGGWQMNTEAFF	TGCGCCAGCAGCTTGGGGGGATGGCAAATGAACACTGAAGCTTTCTTT
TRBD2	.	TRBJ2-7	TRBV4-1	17	CASSPRSTSGGPYEQYF	TGCGCCAGCAGCCCGCGTTCGACTAGCGGGGGCCCCTACGAGCAGTACTTC
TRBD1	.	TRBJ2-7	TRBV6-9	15	CASSYIQGVVDEQYF	TGTGCCAGCAGTTATATACAGGGGGTGGTCGACGAGCAGTACTTC
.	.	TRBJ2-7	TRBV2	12	CASKQGSYEQYF	TGTGCCAGCAAGCAGGGCTCCTACGAGCAGTACTTC
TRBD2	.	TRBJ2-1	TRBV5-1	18	CASSLIPGLAGGGNEQFF	TGCGCCAGCAGCCTGATACCGGGACTAGCGGGAGGAGGCAATGAGCAGTTCTTC
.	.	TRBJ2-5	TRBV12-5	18	CASGLDLNPMDIQETQYF	TGTGCTAGTGGTTTGGACCTGAATCCAATGGACATTCAAGAGACCCAGTACTTC
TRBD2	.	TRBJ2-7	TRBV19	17	CASRTRIGTSLSYEQYF	TGTGCCAGTAGAACCCGAATAGGGACTAGCTTATCCTACGAGCAGTACTTC
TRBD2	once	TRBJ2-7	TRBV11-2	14	CASSPGLNTYEQYF	TGTGCCAGCAGCCCGGGACTAAACACCTACGAGCAGTACTTC
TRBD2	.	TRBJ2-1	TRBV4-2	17	CASSQVGGTSGSYEQFF	TGTGCCAGCAGCCAAGTTGGCGGGACTAGCGGGAGCTATGAGCAGTTCTTC
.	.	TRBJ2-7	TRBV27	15	CASSSPGTSTYEQYF	TGTGCCAGCAGTTCCCCCGGGACATCTACCTACGAGCAGTACTTC
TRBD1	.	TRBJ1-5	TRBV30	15	CAWSEGALRGQPQHF	TGTGCCTGGAGTGAGGGGGCCCTGAGGGGTCAGCCCCAGCATTTT
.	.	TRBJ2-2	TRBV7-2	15	CASSQMAVNTGELFF	TGTGCCAGCAGCCAGATGGCTGTGAACACCGGGGAGCTGTTTTTT
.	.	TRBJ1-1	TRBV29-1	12	CSVARGNTEAFF	TGCAGCGTTGCGCGGGGGAACACTGAAGCTTTCTTT
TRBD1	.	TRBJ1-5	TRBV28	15	CASSPDRYSNQPQHF	TGTGCCAGCAGTCCGGACAGGTATAGCAATCAGCCCCAGCATTTT
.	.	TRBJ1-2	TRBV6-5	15	CASSYGPPGSYGYTF	TGTGCCAGCAGTTACGGGCCCCCGGGAAGTTATGGCTACACCTTC
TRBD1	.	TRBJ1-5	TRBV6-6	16	CASTLKGTDSNQPQHF	TGTGCCAGCACCCTAAAAGGGACAGATAGCAATCAGCCCCAGCATTTT
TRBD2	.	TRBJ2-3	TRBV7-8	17	CASSSTDGLAGLATQYF	TGTGCCAGCAGCTCAACCGACGGACTAGCGGGGCTGGCTACGCAGTATTTT
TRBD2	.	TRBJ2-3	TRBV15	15	CATSARTSVSDTQYF	TGTGCCACCAGCGCGAGAACTAGCGTGTCAGATACGCAGTATTTT
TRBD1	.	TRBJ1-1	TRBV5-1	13	CASSLLDREEAFF	TGCGCCAGCAGCTTGCTTGACAGGGAGGAAGCTTTCTTT
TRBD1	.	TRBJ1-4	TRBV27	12	CASSWDREKLFF	TGTGCCAGCAGTTGGGACAGGGAAAAACTGTTTTTT
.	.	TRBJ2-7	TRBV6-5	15	CAILPGAPTFSEQYF	TGTGCCATCCTACCGGGGGCACCTACGTTCTCCGAGCAGTACTTC
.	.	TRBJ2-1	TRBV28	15	CASSLQTLAINEQFF	TGTGCCAGCAGTTTGCAGACACTAGCTATCAATGAGCAGTTCTTC
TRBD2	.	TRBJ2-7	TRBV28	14	CASRLTTSGRALYF	TGTGCCAGCAGGCTAACAACTAGCGGGAGGGCCCTGTACTTC
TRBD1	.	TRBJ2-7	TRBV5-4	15	CASSPGPGQTYEQYF	TGTGCCAGCAGCCCGGGACCGGGACAGACCTACGAGCAGTACTTC